Listed below are T cell receptor beta chains from one sample, sequenced in a study of graft-versus-host responses after intestinal transplantation. Their target antigens are unknown. Clones were read by immunoSEQ multiplex PCR, and TCRdb kept only the in-frame ones, dropping some. The table has over 90,000 clones, around 90% seen once. The sequenced sample was unstimulated CD8+ T cells sorted from spleen or lymph node cells, obtained before intestinal transplant. The receptors were sampled from a human donor who received an intestinal transplant. The CDR3 runs from the conserved cysteine through the conserved F or W. A D gene is named only where the DNA matches it firmly. Not all rows give a size; the values are once, few, many and, for expanded clones, a class.

TRBV19	-	TRBJ1-5	TRBD1	14	CASSIGTGHQPQHF	TGTGCCAGTAGTATTGGGACAGGTCATCAGCCCCAGCATTTT
TRBV29-1	few	TRBJ1-4	TRBD1	15	CSVGPTGSDNEKLFF	TGCAGCGTTGGGCCGACAGGGAGCGATAATGAAAAACTGTTTTTT
TRBV7-2	-	TRBJ1-2	-	14	CASSPRQDFYGYTF	TGTGCCAGCAGCCCCCGACAGGACTTCTATGGCTACACCTTC
TRBV10-2	-	TRBJ2-7	-	13	CASSEWGDYEQYF	TGCGCCAGCAGTGAGTGGGGGGATTACGAGCAGTACTTC
TRBV27	-	TRBJ1-2	TRBD1	13	CASSQGQDEDYTF	TGTGCCAGCAGTCAAGGACAGGACGAGGACTACACCTTC
TRBV27	-	TRBJ1-5	TRBD1	17	CASSWAPTGEGNQPQHF	TGTGCCAGCAGTTGGGCCCCGACAGGGGAGGGCAATCAGCCCCAGCATTTT
TRBV7-9	-	TRBJ1-1	TRBD1	15	CASSLPTGVKFEAFF	TGTGCCAGCAGCTTACCGACAGGGGTTAAGTTTGAAGCTTTCTTT
TRBV7-2	-	TRBJ1-1	TRBD1	14	CASSLAGTGVWGFF	TGTGCCAGCAGCTTAGCCGGGACAGGGGTTTGGGGTTTCTTT
TRBV5-6	few	TRBJ2-7	-	14	CASSLAAGSYEQYF	TGTGCCAGCAGCTTGGCCGCGGGTTCCTACGAGCAGTACTTC
TRBV7-3	-	TRBJ2-7	TRBD2	13	CASSYGLAYEQYF	TGTGCCAGCAGCTACGGACTAGCCTACGAGCAGTACTTC
TRBV10-3	-	TRBJ2-5	TRBD2	13	CAISEWGGETQYF	TGTGCCATCAGTGAATGGGGGGGAGAGACCCAGTACTTC
TRBV15	once	TRBJ1-3	-	17	CATSRAAQTLTGNTIYF	TGTGCCACCAGCAGAGCGGCCCAGACATTGACTGGAAACACCATATATTTT
TRBV6-1	-	TRBJ2-3	-	16	CASSEAVEGARDTQYF	TGTGCCAGCAGTGAAGCCGTTGAAGGGGCTCGGGATACGCAGTATTTT
TRBV4-1	-	TRBJ2-7	TRBD1	15	CASSQRTGGSYEQYF	TGCGCCAGCAGCCAGAGGACAGGCGGCTCCTACGAGCAGTACTTC
TRBV28	-	TRBJ1-1	TRBD1	17	CASSDGTAENLNTEAFF	TGTGCCAGCAGCGACGGGACAGCGGAAAATTTGAACACTGAAGCTTTCTTT
TRBV4-2	-	TRBJ2-2	TRBD1	14	CASSHWGTAGELFF	TGTGCCAGCAGCCACTGGGGGACAGCCGGGGAGCTGTTTTTT
TRBV6-1	-	TRBJ2-7	TRBD2	19	CASSEDLVKGTSGTYEQYF	TGTGCCAGCAGTGAAGACTTGGTAAAGGGGACTAGCGGGACGTACGAGCAGTACTTC
TRBV19	-	TRBJ1-1	TRBD1	14	CASSIGDRGTEAFF	TGTGCCAGTAGTATTGGTGACAGGGGAACTGAAGCTTTCTTT
TRBV4-1	-	TRBJ1-1	-	14	CASSQRQDFTEAFF	TGCGCCAGCAGCCAACGCCAAGACTTCACTGAAGCTTTCTTT
TRBV2	-	TRBJ1-1	-	15	CASSERAGMNTEAFF	TGTGCCAGCAGTGAACGGGCAGGGATGAACACTGAAGCTTTCTTT
TRBV6-1	-	TRBJ2-1	-	16	CASSAPGYSSYNEQFF	TGTGCCAGCAGTGCCCCAGGGTATAGCTCCTACAATGAGCAGTTCTTC
TRBV9	-	TRBJ2-3	TRBD2	12	CASSISGGMPYF	TGTGCCAGCAGCATTAGCGGGGGGATGCCGTATTTT
TRBV6-1	-	TRBJ1-1	-	15	CASMPLGHGSFGAFF	TGTGCCAGCATGCCCCTCGGGCACGGGAGTTTTGGAGCTTTCTTT
TRBV28	-	TRBJ2-7	-	14	CASTLTPSSYEQYF	TGTGCCAGCACTCTGACACCGAGCTCCTACGAGCAGTACTTC